The 28 T cell receptor beta chains given below trace back to one sample, sequenced in a study of cytomegalovirus exposure and HLA in healthy donors (dated by TCRdb to about 2017). Library method: the immunoSEQ multiplex PCR assay. A mixture of 60 forward primers for TCR Vbeta segments and 13 reverse primers for TCR Jbeta segments was used in the multiplex PCR. Not all clones reach the TCRdb copy of this immuneACCESS table, which keeps in-frame sequences only. Checked studies attribute under half of the gap to unresolved V genes and leave the rest unexplained. Within this sample are fewer than 95,000 clones, with about 63% of them counted one time only. Roughly 6.3% of the sample rests with the top ten. Specimen: PBMCs. The receptors originated from a woman between 25 and 40 years old in good health and CMV-seronegative.

The J gene is TRBJ1-2, the V gene TRBV6-4; 8 bases map to TRBD1. The ends lost 3 bases at V and 5 bases at J; junction bases unmatched: 2. This CDR3 contains 13 residues. Germline values: CDR1 MRHNA, CDR2 SNTAGT. Written as DNA, the CDR3 is TGTGCCAGCAGTGATGACAGGGGTTATGGCTACACCTTC. Encoded protein: CASSDDRGYGYTF.

The V and J genes are TRBV6-1 and TRBJ1-5; D is ambiguous. CDR3 size: 12 residues. Germline values: CDR1 MNHNS, CDR2 SASEGT. Between the trimmed V and J ends, which lost 0 bases and 7 bases, there was a span of 4 bases. CDR3 sequence: CASSEARQPQHF. CDR3 bases: TGTGCCAGCAGTGAAGCTCGGCAGCCCCAGCATTTT.

The V gene is TRBV11-2, the J gene TRBJ1-2; D gene unclear. This CDR3 comprises 11 residues. V lost 4 bases and J 7 bases, leaving 7 bases between the germline ends. Germline values: CDR1 SGHAT, CDR2 FQNNGV. The CDR3 here is CASSSLGGYTF. As DNA, the CDR3 is TGTGCCAGCAGCTCACTAGGTGGCTACACCTTC. Full variable domain (outside the CDR3, taken from reference TRBV11-2 and TRBJ1-2): EAGVAQSPRYKIIEKRQSVAFWCNPISGHATLYWYQQILGQGPKLLIQFQNNGVVDDSQLPKDRFSAERLKGVDSTLKIQPAKLEDSAVYLCASSSLGGYTFGSGTRLTVV.

To note about this clone: Sequence at one end of the junction differs from germline and may be a read error. This chain links TRBV14 with TRBJ2-3; 7 bases are a match to TRBD2. Germline V gene lookup returns CDR1 SGHDN and CDR2 FVKESK. The CDR3 runs 17 residues. The CDR3 region is CASNQERSSGSTDTQYF. Here the CDR3 DNA reads TGTGCCAGCAACCAAGAAAGATCTAGCGGTAGCACAGATACGCAGTATTTT.

The rearrangement links TRBV7-6 to TRBJ2-7; 14 bases line up with TRBD2. Trimming at V came to 4 bases and at J to 5 bases, leaving 7 bases not matched to a gene. CDR1 and CDR2 (germline): SGHVS, FNYEAQ. The CDR3 loop spans 16 amino acids. The CDR3 nucleotides are TGTGCCAGCAGCTCCATTACGGGACTAGCGGGAGACGAGCAGTACTTC. Translating it yields CASSSITGLAGDEQYF.

The chain has TRBV19 and TRBJ2-2; D remains ambiguous. This CDR3 has 14 amino acids. Per the germline V gene, CDR1 is LNHDA and CDR2 is SQIVND (reference sequence). Trimming shortened V by 5 bases and J by 0 bases, and 7 bases separated the two germline ends. Here the CDR3 reads CASSWAANTGELFF. The CDR3 DNA is TGTGCCAGTAGTTGGGCCGCGAACACCGGGGAGCTGTTTTTT.

This chain links TRBV6-1 with TRBJ2-5, with TRBD1 matching 8 bases. The assigned J gene may be wrong: the sequence end matches TRBJ2-7 better. The CDR3 has 18 amino acids. Germline loops: CDR1 MNHNS, CDR2 SASEGT. In DNA form, the CDR3 reads TGTGCCAGCAGTGCATTGACAGGGGTTTGGCGGGTAGGCTACGAGCAGTACTTC. Translating gives CASSALTGVWRVGYEQYF.

This clone occurred a few times. The genes are TRBV6-5 and TRBJ2-1; TRBD1 might be the D (5 bases). The CDR3 runs to 14 residues. The V end was cut by 1 base, the J end by 5 bases, with 9 bases between. CDR1 and CDR2 (germline): MNHEY, SVGAGI. The CDR3 is CASSYFGQHNEQFF. The CDR3, as DNA: TGTGCCAGCAGTTACTTTGGACAACACAATGAGCAGTTCTTC.

This chain links TRBV2 with TRBJ2-1, with 9 bases identical to TRBD2. V shed 6 bases, J shed 6 bases, and the junction held 9 bases outside the gene matches. Germline CDR1 is SNHLY and CDR2 is FYNNEI. CDR3 length: 15 residues. CDR3 DNA sequence: TGTGCCAGCAGCGCCTTTGCGGGGGGGCCCAATGAGCAGTTCTTC. Protein sequence: CASSAFAGGPNEQFF.

The chain recombines TRBV10-1 with TRBJ2-7; the match to TRBD2 covers 15 bases. This CDR3 has 16 amino acids. Trimming cost V 4 bases and J 3 bases; bases outside gene matches: 4. Germline V gene data show CDR1 as WNHNN and CDR2 as SYGVQD (reference sequence). Here the CDR3 DNA reads TGCGCCAGCAGTGGGACTAGCGGGGGGGCCTTCTACGAGCAGTACTTC. It encodes CASSGTSGGAFYEQYF.

This clone showed up just once. The DNA for the CDR3 is TGTGCCAGCGAAGGGAGGCCGAGGTACAATGAGCAGTTCTTC. It codes for CASEGRPRYNEQFF. The gene calls are TRBV6-5 and TRBJ2-1; the D gene is possibly TRBD2 (6 bases). The CDR3 covers 14 residues. V was clipped by 8 bases and J by 4 bases, with 15 bases between them. Germline CDR1 and CDR2: MNHEY and SVGAGI.

The chain combines TRBV6-1 with TRBJ1-2; no definite D call. Germline V gene data show CDR1 as MNHNS and CDR2 as SASEGT. This CDR3 region has 16 residues. The V and J ends lost 4 bases and 6 bases respectively, with 21 bases between them. CDR3 coding DNA: TGTGCCAGCAGTGCCCTCCCCCGACCCGGGATAGATGGCTACACCTTC. It codes for CASSALPRPGIDGYTF.

This chain joins TRBV5-1 and TRBJ1-1, with D uncertain. The CDR3 is 14 amino acids. Trimming removed 3 bases from V and 0 bases from J, with 9 bases in between. Germline loops: CDR1 SGHRS, CDR2 YFSETQ. As DNA, the CDR3 is TGCGCCAGCAGCTCGGGTAGCGTGAACACTGAAGCTTTCTTT. Its protein product is CASSSGSVNTEAFF. The full variable domain, rest sourced from reference TRBV5-1 and TRBJ1-1, is KAGVTQTPRYLIKTRGQQVTLSCSPISGHRSVSWYQQTPGQGLQFLFEYFSETQRNKGNFPGRFSGRQFSNSRSEMNVSTLELGDSALYLCASSSGSVNTEAFFGQGTRLTVV.

This clone has a handful of counts. This rearrangement joins TRBV7-9 to TRBJ2-7, with 10 bases that match TRBD2. CDR1 SEHNR and CDR2 FQNEAQ come from the germline V gene (reference sequence). The CDR3 is 15 amino acids. Trimming cost V 2 bases and J 7 bases; bases outside gene matches: 8. CDR3 nucleotides: TGTGCCAGCAGCTTAAGTCCTAGCGGGAGTAAGGAGCAGTACTTC. Its protein product is CASSLSPSGSKEQYF.

For this clone: Other DNA sequences in the sample encode the same CDR3. This rearrangement joins TRBV4-1 to TRBJ1-5; possibly TRBD1 for D (5 bases). Deletions cut 1 base from V and 6 bases from J, with 7 bases between. The CDR3 contains 13 residues. Germline values: CDR1 MGHRA, CDR2 YSYEKL. CDR3 coding DNA: TGCGCCAGCAGCCAAGTGGGGGGTCAGCCCCAGCATTTT. It encodes CASSQVGGQPQHF.

V usage is TRBV6-5 and J usage is TRBJ2-7; 7 bases are a match to TRBD1. The CDR3 is 14 amino acids. The germline V gene encodes CDR1 MNHEY and CDR2 SVGAGI. After removal of 6 bases from V and 5 bases from J, the junction contained 10 bases not matched to a gene. CDR3 residues: CASSQRQGEDEQYF. In nucleotides, the CDR3 is TGTGCCAGCAGCCAGAGACAGGGAGAGGACGAGCAGTACTTC.

V usage is TRBV6-5 and J usage is TRBJ2-7; TRBD1 agrees at 7 bases. The CDR3 length is 14 residues. Germline V gene sequence: CDR1 MNHEY, CDR2 SVGAGI. Trimming at V came to 5 bases and at J to 1 base, leaving 5 bases not matched to a gene. CDR3 protein: CASSSRDRSYEQYF. In nucleotides, the CDR3 is TGTGCCAGCAGTAGCCGGGACAGATCCTACGAGCAGTACTTC.

The chain links TRBV5-8 to TRBJ2-7; a possible D gene is TRBD2 (5 bases). The V end lost 0 bases, the J end lost 0 bases, and 10 bases lay between the germline ends. Germline CDR1 reads SGHTS; CDR2 reads YDEGEE. The CDR3 runs 15 residues. CDR3 nucleotides: TGTGCCAGCAGCTTGGCCCCAGCGGTCTCCTACGAGCAGTACTTC. Translating it yields CASSLAPAVSYEQYF.

J is TRBJ1-5 and V is TRBV28, with D possibly being TRBD1 (5 bases). CDR1 and CDR2 (germline): MDHEN, SYDVKM. The CDR3 totals 14 residues. V was trimmed by 0 bases and J by 4 bases, leaving 7 bases between them. CDR3 nucleotides: TGTGCCAGCAGTTTATGGGGGCCTAATCAGCCCCAGCATTTT. It is translated as CASSLWGPNQPQHF.

The rearrangement uses TRBV2 and TRBJ2-5; 7 nucleotides align to TRBD2. This CDR3 comprises 15 residues. After removal of 4 bases from V and 4 bases from J, the junction contained 9 bases not matched to a gene. Germline CDR1 SNHLY, CDR2 FYNNEI. CDR3 region: CASSARAGVPETQYF. The CDR3 DNA reads as TGTGCCAGCAGTGCTCGGGCGGGAGTTCCAGAGACCCAGTACTTC.

J is TRBJ2-7 and V is TRBV27; TRBD2 matches at 8 bases. J was trimmed by 5 bases and V by 6 bases; bases with no gene match: 9. Germline V lookup: CDR1 MNHEY, CDR2 SMNVEV (reference sequence). This CDR3 contains 14 residues. CDR3 coding DNA: TGTGCCAGCAGGGCGCTAGCGGGCATGCACGAGCAGTACTTC. Amino acid sequence: CASRALAGMHEQYF.

This clone was detected only a few times. The chain is built from TRBV12-5 and TRBJ1-5, with no clear D. This CDR3 is 14 amino acids long. The germline CDR1 and CDR2 sequences are LGHNT and FRNRAP. V lost 3 bases to trimming and J lost 2 bases, with 8 bases between them. For the CDR3, the DNA is TGTGCTAGTGGTTTTGGGAGTCGCAATCAGCCCCAGCATTTT. This sequence encodes CASGFGSRNQPQHF.

Written as DNA, the CDR3 is TGTGCCATCAGTGATTACGACAGGGGTGGTGGCTACACCTTC. Encoded protein: CAISDYDRGGGYTF. This chain links TRBV10-3 with TRBJ1-2, with TRBD1 matching 8 bases. The CDR3 runs to 14 residues. The germline V gene has CDR1 ENHRY and CDR2 SYGVKD. Germline trimming cut 3 bases from V and 7 bases from J; bases unmatched to any gene: 7.

The chain has TRBV28 and TRBJ1-2; D is perhaps TRBD1 (5 bases). The CDR3 is made up of 14 amino acids. With 6 bases removed from V and 4 bases from J, the gap between germline ends came to 15 bases. Germline lookup yields CDR1 MDHEN and CDR2 SYDVKM. DNA of the CDR3: TGTGCCAGCAGCCGCGGTCAGGGTAGCTATGGCTACACCTTC. Translation gives CASSRGQGSYGYTF.

The V call is TRBV29-1, the J call TRBJ2-3, with TRBD2 as a possible D gene (8 bases). Trimming shortened V by 6 bases and J by 1 base, and 17 bases separated the two germline ends. CDR1 and CDR2 (germline): SQVTM, ANQGSEA. The CDR3 has 15 amino acids. CDR3 region: CSVRIAGTGTDTQYF. CDR3 coding DNA: TGCAGCGTGCGGATAGCGGGGACAGGCACAGATACGCAGTATTTT.

This chain connects TRBV9 to TRBJ2-3, with 9 bases lining up with TRBD2. The CDR3 sequence is 15 residues long. The germline V gene encodes CDR1 SGDLS and CDR2 YYNGEE. Trimming removed 4 bases from V and 0 bases from J; junction bases left unmatched: 3. In DNA form, the CDR3 reads TGTGCCAGCAGCACCACTAGCGGGAGCACAGATACGCAGTATTTT. It is translated as CASSTTSGSTDTQYF.

The rearrangement links TRBV4-2 to TRBJ1-5; tentatively, D is TRBD1 (6 bases). The CDR3 has 13 amino acids. V was shortened by 3 bases and J by 6 bases, with 9 bases between the two germline ends. CDR1 and CDR2 from the germline V gene are LGHNA and YNFKEQ. Here the CDR3 reads CASSQGAFQPQHF. Here the CDR3 DNA reads TGTGCCAGCAGCCAGGGGGCGTTTCAGCCCCAGCATTTT.

Only one count was recorded for this clone. This rearrangement joins TRBV7-9 to TRBJ1-1; 8 bases match TRBD1. The CDR3 has 13 residues. Germline assignment: CDR1 SEHNR and CDR2 FQNEAQ (reference sequence). V trimming: 6 bases; J trimming: 1 base; junction bases outside the gene matches: 1. The CDR3 loop reads CASRDRANTEAFF. The CDR3 DNA reads TGTGCCAGCAGGGACAGGGCGAACACTGAAGCTTTCTTT.